This TCR beta chain was sequenced for a study of blood T cell repertoires in COVID-19. This CDR3 spans 13 amino acids. In germline, CDR1 is MDHEN, CDR2 SYDVKM. Trimming took 4 bases from V and 6 from J; bases not matched to a gene: 3. In this sample, this clone turned up a few times. As handled by the study authors: Reference gene primer amplification gave nucleated cell count estimates. The data were produced by immunoSEQ multiplex PCR, yet TCRdb's version contains in-frame clones alone and is incomplete. V, J and clone size derive from that table, while D and trimming were established from the DNA sequence. The sample includes 150,000 to 180,000 clones, over 65% of them seen just once.

The clonotype was recovered from a man older than 75 with acute or convalescent COVID-19. The sequenced sample was peripheral blood. The chain employs TRBV28 and TRBJ1-1; the match to TRBD1 covers 9 bases. For the CDR3, the DNA is TGTGCCAGCAGTTGGACAGGGGAGGCTGAAGCTTTCTTT. It yields the protein CASSWTGEAEAFF.